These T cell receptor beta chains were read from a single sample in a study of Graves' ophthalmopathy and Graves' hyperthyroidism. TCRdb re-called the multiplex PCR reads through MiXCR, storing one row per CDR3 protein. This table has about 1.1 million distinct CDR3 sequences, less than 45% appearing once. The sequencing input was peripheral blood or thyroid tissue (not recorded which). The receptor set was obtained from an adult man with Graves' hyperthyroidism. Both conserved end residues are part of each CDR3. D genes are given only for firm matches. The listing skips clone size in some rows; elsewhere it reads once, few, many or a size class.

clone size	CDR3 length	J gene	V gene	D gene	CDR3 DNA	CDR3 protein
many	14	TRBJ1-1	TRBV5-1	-	TGCGCCAGCAGCTTGGACAGGGAGGCCACTGAAGCTTTCTTT	CASSLDREATEAFF
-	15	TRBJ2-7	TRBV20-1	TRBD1	TGCAGTGCTAGACGACCAGGGGGCGCTTCCTACGAGCAGTACTTC	CSARRPGGASYEQYF
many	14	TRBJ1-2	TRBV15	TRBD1	TGTGCCACCAGCATCGGACAGGGGAATAATGGCTACACCTTC	CATSIGQGNNGYTF
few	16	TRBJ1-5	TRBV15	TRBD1	TGTGCCACCAGCAGCCAGGGACAGGGGCCTGGATGGCCCCAGCATTTT	CATSSQGQGPGWPQHF
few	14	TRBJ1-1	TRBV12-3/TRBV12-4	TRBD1	TGTGCCAGCGGTTACAGGGGGTATGGCACTGAAGCTTTCTTT	CASGYRGYGTEAFF
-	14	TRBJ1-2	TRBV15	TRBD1	TGTGCCACCAGCGCGGGACAGGGAGACTATGGCTACACCTTC	CATSAGQGDYGYTF
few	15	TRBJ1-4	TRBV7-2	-	TGTGCCAGCAGCACCGACGGAGCAACTAATGAAAAACTGTTTTTT	CASSTDGATNEKLFF
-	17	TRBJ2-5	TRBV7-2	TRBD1	TGTGCCAGCAGTTCCCTACCGAGGGAACAGGGGACAGAGACCCAGTACTTC	CASSSLPREQGTETQYF
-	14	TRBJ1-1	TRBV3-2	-	TGTGCCAGCAGCCAGTCGGGGCCGAACACTGAAGCTTTCTTT	CASSQSGPNTEAFF
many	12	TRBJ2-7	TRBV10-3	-	TGTGCCATCAGCGTACAGGGCCACGAGCAGTACTTC	CAISVQGHEQYF
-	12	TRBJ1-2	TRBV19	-	TGTGCCACGGCCGGGCGGAACTATGGCTACACCTTC	CATAGRNYGYTF
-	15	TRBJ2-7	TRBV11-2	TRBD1	TGTGCCAGCAGCTCATCCGGGACAGGGATCAACGAGCAGTACTTC	CASSSSGTGINEQYF
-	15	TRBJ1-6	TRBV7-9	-	TGTGCCAGCAGCGTAGCCCCGTCTAACAATTCACCCCTCCACTTT	CASSVAPSNNSPLHF
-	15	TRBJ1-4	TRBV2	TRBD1	TGTGCCAGCAGTCGGTCAGGGGGATTTAATGAAAAACTGCTTTTT	CASSRSGGFNEKLLF
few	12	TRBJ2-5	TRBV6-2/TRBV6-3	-	TGTGCCAGCAAGGGGTCGGTGGAGACCCAGTACTTC	CASKGSVETQYF
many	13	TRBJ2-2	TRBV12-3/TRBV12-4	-	TGTGCCAGCAGCGACAGGAACACCGGGGAGCTGTTTTTT	CASSDRNTGELFF
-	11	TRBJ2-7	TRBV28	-	TGTGCCAGCAGTGAGCGGGACGAGCAGTACTTC	CASSERDEQYF
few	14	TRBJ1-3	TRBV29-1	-	TGCAGCGTTGAAGTAGGGGGCTCTGGAAACACCATATATTTT	CSVEVGGSGNTIYF
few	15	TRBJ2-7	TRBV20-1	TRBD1	TGCAGTGCTAGAAAGACAGGGAACACCGGGGAGAAGCAGTACTTC	CSARKTGNTGEKQYF
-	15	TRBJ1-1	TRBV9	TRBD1	TGTGCCAGCAGCGCCGGGGACAGCTTGAACACTGAAGCTTTCTTT	CASSAGDSLNTEAFF